These T cell receptor beta chains were read from a single sample in a study of Ad26.COV2.S vaccination and SARS-CoV-2 variants. Sequencing used immunoSEQ multiplex PCR; TCRdb keeps in-frame clones, though not all of them. Among 300,000 to 350,000 clones, 70% to 90% were seen once, and the ten largest hold 1.5% to 2.5%. Sequences were derived from peripheral blood, sampled in a trial of Ad26.COV2.S vaccine versus placebo. The origin of the receptors is a person between 18 and 65 years old who received the Ad26.COV2.S COVID-19 vaccine or a placebo. Both conserved end residues are part of each CDR3. D genes are given only for firm matches. The size entry is marked missing in some rows and otherwise reads once, few, many or a size class.

clone_size,d_call,j_call,v_call,cdr3_aa,cdr3_nt
-,-,TRBJ1-1,TRBV4-3,CASSQDGTAVEAFF,TGCGCCAGCAGCCAGGACGGGACGGCGGTAGAAGCTTTCTTT
-,-,TRBJ1-1,TRBV6-5,CASRRGDPGSEAFF,TGTGCCAGCAGGAGGGGGGACCCCGGGAGTGAAGCTTTCTTT
-,TRBD2,TRBJ2-7,TRBV27,CASSLKAGGTYEQYF,TGTGCCAGCAGTTTAAAGGCGGGGGGAACCTACGAGCAGTACTTC
-,-,TRBJ1-1,TRBV4-1,CASSQRPTKNTEAFF,TGCGCCAGCAGCCAACGTCCGACGAAGAACACTGAAGCTTTCTTT
-,TRBD1,TRBJ2-5,TRBV18,CASSPPRDRETQYF,TGTGCCAGCTCACCACCTCGGGACAGAGAGACCCAGTACTTC
-,TRBD1,TRBJ1-4,TRBV6-1,CASSESRTGRGTNEKLFF,TGTGCCAGCAGTGAATCCCGGACAGGGAGAGGAACTAATGAAAAACTGTTTTTT
-,-,TRBJ2-5,TRBV6-6,CASRITDGRQETQYF,TGTGCCAGCAGGATCACGGACGGCCGACAAGAGACCCAGTACTTC
once,TRBD2,TRBJ2-5,TRBV5-1,CATGTSGGAQETQYF,TGCGCCACCGGGACTAGCGGGGGGGCACAAGAGACCCAGTACTTC
-,TRBD2,TRBJ2-1,TRBV19,CATDLPGTRNEQFF,TGTGCCACCGACTTACCCGGGACTAGGAATGAGCAGTTCTTC
-,-,TRBJ2-5,TRBV5-1,CASSQGYQETQYF,TGCGCCAGCAGCCAAGGGTATCAAGAGACCCAGTACTTC
-,-,TRBJ1-1,TRBV7-2,CASSLERYTEAFF,TGTGCCAGCAGCTTAGAGAGGTACACTGAAGCTTTCTTT
-,-,TRBJ2-5,TRBV3-1/TRBV3-2,CASSQGIADETQYF,TGTGCCAGCAGCCAAGGTATAGCGGACGAGACCCAGTACTTC
-,-,TRBJ1-2,TRBV2,CASSGEQGYGYTF,TGTGCCAGCAGTGGAGAGCAGGGGTATGGCTACACCTTC
-,TRBD1,TRBJ1-5,TRBV6-2/TRBV6-3,CASSYGTGGWQPQHF,TGTGCCAGCAGTTACGGGACAGGGGGCTGGCAGCCCCAGCATTTT
-,-,TRBJ1-1,TRBV11-2,CASSPNVWGAFF,TGTGCCAGCAGCCCAAACGTTTGGGGGGCTTTCTTT
-,-,TRBJ2-3,TRBV4-1,CASSQEEDPPDTQYF,TGCGCCAGCAGCCAAGAGGAGGATCCGCCAGATACGCAGTATTTT
-,-,TRBJ1-6,TRBV27,CASHSRGDNSPLHF,TGTGCCAGCCATTCTAGAGGAGATAATTCACCCCTCCACTTT
-,TRBD1,TRBJ1-2,TRBV18,CASSPKTGPHYGYTF,TGTGCCAGCTCCCCCAAGACAGGGCCCCACTATGGCTACACCTTC
-,TRBD2,TRBJ2-5,TRBV6-4,CASSSGGSQETQYF,TGTGCCAGCAGCTCGGGGGGGTCCCAAGAGACCCAGTACTTC
few,TRBD1,TRBJ2-2,TRBV5-4,CASSLGAQGAYTGELFF,TGTGCCAGCAGCTTGGGGGCGCAGGGGGCTTACACCGGGGAGCTGTTTTTT
-,-,TRBJ1-4,TRBV7-2,CASSLVGGVRKKLFF,TGTGCCAGCAGCTTAGTGGGGGGGGTTAGGAAAAAACTGTTTTTT
-,-,TRBJ1-5,TRBV21-1,CASSNSYHARGVLEPQHF,TGTGCCAGCAGCAATTCCTATCACGCGAGAGGAGTTTTAGAGCCCCAGCATTTT
-,-,TRBJ1-6,TRBV27,CASRPRSSYNSPLHF,TGTGCCAGCAGGCCCCGGAGCTCCTATAATTCACCCCTCCACTTT
-,-,TRBJ1-6,TRBV7-6,CASSLRFSNENSPLHF,TGTGCCAGCAGCTTACGTTTTAGTAATGAGAATTCACCCCTCCACTTT
-,TRBD1,TRBJ1-3,TRBV6-6,CASRPTGGDGNTIYF,TGTGCCAGCAGGCCGACAGGGGGCGATGGAAACACCATATATTTT
-,-,TRBJ1-4,TRBV19,CASSVFALREKLFF,TGTGCCAGTAGTGTGTTTGCCCTGAGGGAAAAACTGTTTTTT
-,-,TRBJ1-1,TRBV15,CATSRVGSTEAFF,TGTGCCACCAGCAGAGTTGGCAGCACTGAAGCTTTCTTT
-,TRBD1,TRBJ2-5,TRBV3-1/TRBV3-2,CASSQDNRGLRTQYF,TGTGCCAGCAGCCAAGACAACAGGGGGCTAAGGACCCAGTACTTC
-,-,TRBJ1-3,TRBV4-3,CASSQDPGAVGNTIYF,TGCGCCAGCAGCCAAGATCCGGGGGCTGTAGGAAACACCATATATTTT
-,TRBD1,TRBJ1-1,TRBV29-1,CSVGGPGTGDTEAFF,TGCAGCGTTGGGGGTCCCGGGACAGGGGACACTGAAGCTTTCTTT
-,-,TRBJ2-7,TRBV7-6,CASSLNLGTPYEQYF,TGTGCCAGCAGCTTAAATTTGGGAACCCCTTACGAGCAGTACTTC
-,TRBD2,TRBJ2-5,TRBV25-1,CASSYSGGRQETQYF,TGTGCCAGCAGTTATAGCGGGGGGCGACAAGAGACCCAGTACTTC
-,TRBD1,TRBJ1-2,TRBV30,CAWTPGTGAYGYTF,TGTGCCTGGACGCCTGGGACAGGGGCCTATGGCTACACCTTC
few,TRBD1,TRBJ2-7,TRBV7-9,CASSWGQAYEQYF,TGTGCCAGCAGCTGGGGACAGGCCTACGAGCAGTACTTC
-,-,TRBJ2-1,TRBV7-2,CASSSLTETEQFF,TGTGCCAGCAGCTCGTTGACAGAAACCGAGCAGTTCTTC
-,TRBD1,TRBJ2-7,TRBV7-2,CASSLQGHPYEQYF,TGTGCCAGCAGCCTACAGGGGCATCCCTACGAGCAGTACTTC